Detailed here is one T cell receptor beta chain. These data originate in a study of monozygotic twins with inflammatory bowel disease. This CDR3 is built from 14 residues. The germline V gene encodes CDR1 SGHRS and CDR2 YFSETQ. The input for each TCR library was around 3.5 ug of total RNA. From its re-call of the 5' RACE reads, TCRdb lists each CDR3 protein once, without DNA. The sample is made up of hundreds of thousands of distinct CDR3 sequences, and the top ten hold roughly 5.3% of it. Sequenced: blood. This TCR came from a human donor with ulcerative colitis or Crohn's disease, or a healthy co-twin of an affected twin (not recorded which). The chain couples TRBV5-1 to TRBJ2-2. The CDR3 sequence is CASRILSNTGELFF. Variable domain in full (rest from reference TRBV5-1 and TRBJ2-2): KAGVTQTPRYLIKTRGQQVTLSCSPISGHRSVSWYQQTPGQGLQFLFEYFSETQRNKGNFPGRFSGRQFSNSRSEMNVSTLELGDSALYLCASRILSNTGELFFGEGSRLTVL.